The clone carrying this TCR beta chain occurred many times. The data were taken from a study of early T cells in non-severe SARS-CoV-2 infection. Separate cDNA molecules each had unique molecular identifiers attached to them. A single record per CDR3 protein comes from TCRdb applying MiXCR to the 5' RACE reads. The sample yields over 30,000 distinct CDR3 sequences, less than 6.5% seen once. Germline V gene data show CDR1 as MDHEN and CDR2 as SYDVKM. With 5 bases removed from V and 4 bases from J, the gap between germline ends came to 3 bases. The CDR3 is 11 amino acids. The chain uses TRBV28 and TRBJ2-4; D uncertain. Sequencing was carried out using whole blood. The TCR originated in an adult who was a healthcare worker with PCR-confirmed SARS-CoV-2 infection or an uninfected control (not recorded which). The CDR3 loop reads CASSKKNIQYF. CDR3 DNA sequence: TGTGCCAGCAGTAAGAAAAACATTCAGTACTTC.